Described below is a single TCR beta chain sequence and its context. Produced via immunoSEQ multiplex PCR; TCRdb's table is partial and in-frame only. The sample consists of 70,000 to 95,000 clones, 84% of them appearing once. This entry is derived from a study of PD-L1 blockade in urothelial cancer. Study as a whole: Blood drawn 3 weeks (second dose) and 6 weeks after treatment start was analyzed. The median T cell count in blood samples was more than 110,000.

Time point of the sample: pretreatment peripheral blood. Between 1 and 8 samples, pretreatment and on-treatment, were given by each patient. Germline V lookup: CDR1 LNHDA, CDR2 SQIVND (reference sequence). The CDR3 has 16 residues. V gave up 5 bases and J gave up 3 bases; unmatched junction bases: 11. The material sequenced was PBMCs, taken around atezolizumab (anti-PD-L1) treatment. The sequence was collected from a man aged 60 to 69 with urothelial cancer. The chain employs TRBV19 and TRBJ1-2, with TRBD1 matching 8 bases. The CDR3 spells CASSPAGTGTYYGYTF. DNA of the CDR3: TGTGCCAGTAGTCCGGCCGGGACAGGTACCTACTATGGCTACACCTTC. Full variable domain (remainder filled in from reference TRBV19 and TRBJ1-2): DGGITQSPKYLFRKEGQNVTLSCEQNLNHDAMYWYRQDPGQGLRLIYYSQIVNDFQKGDIAEGYSVSREKKESFPLTVTSAQKNPTAFYLCASSPAGTGTYYGYTFGSGTRLTVV.